This T cell receptor (beta chain) was identified in a study of shared clonotypes between healthy human individuals. General study points: Donor scarcity curtailed the genetic and exposure-history diversity represented herein. All-four-donor shared clonotypes had higher generation probabilities than non-shared clonotypes did. The study sampled only blood, and tissue repertoires likely differ.

A remark on this clone: No antigen is known for it. In the same sample, other DNA sequences code for this CDR3.

Assay: immunoSEQ multiplex PCR; the TCRdb copy retains only in-frame clones and omits some. Counted here are approximately 2,300,000 clones, around 92% occurring once; the ten biggest clones make up 0.3% to 0.45%. Germline lookup yields CDR1 SQVTM and CDR2 ANQGSEA. The CDR3 runs 11 residues. V shed 6 bases and J 8 bases; nucleotides not matched to a gene: 6. The sequence derives from a man aged 18 to 29 in good health. Some clones in this sample may be carry-over from other donors' samples. The sequencing input was naive CD4+ T cells from PBMCs. Subset here: CD45RA+ positively selected. J is TRBJ1-1 and V is TRBV29-1; TRBD1 matches 7 bases. CDR3: CSVGGTVEAFF. CDR3 coding DNA: TGCAGCGTCGGCGGGACAGTAGAAGCTTTCTTT.